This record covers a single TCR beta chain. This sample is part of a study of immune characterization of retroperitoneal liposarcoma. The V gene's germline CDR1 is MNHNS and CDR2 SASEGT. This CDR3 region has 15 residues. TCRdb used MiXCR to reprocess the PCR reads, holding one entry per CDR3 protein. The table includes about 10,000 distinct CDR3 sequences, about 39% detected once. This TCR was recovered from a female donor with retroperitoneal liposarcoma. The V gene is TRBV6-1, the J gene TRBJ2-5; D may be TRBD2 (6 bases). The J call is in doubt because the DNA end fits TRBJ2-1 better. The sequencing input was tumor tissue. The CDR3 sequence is CASRRRLGGDNEQFF. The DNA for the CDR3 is TGTGCCAGCAGACGCCGACTAGGAGGCGACAATGAGCAGTTCTTC.